The T cell receptor (beta chain) described here comes from a study of sequential checkpoint blockade in melanoma. Trimming cost V 5 bases and J 2 bases, with 18 bases left between them. The CDR3 totals 16 residues. Germline CDR1 is SGHNT and CDR2 is YENEEA. By sample share, this clone is medium-sized. Indicated treatment: randomized to nivolumab then ipilimumab (arm A) or the reverse (arm B). Profiling relied on immunoSEQ multiplex PCR, and the TCRdb table lists in-frame clones only, not all of them. The table includes 3,000 to 4,000 clones, about a quarter detected once. This specimen was tumor tissue (inferred from file names), taken from a patient given nivolumab and ipilimumab in sequence. The sequence derives from a human donor with melanoma. The genes are TRBV11-3 and TRBJ2-5; D is possibly TRBD1 or TRBD2 (5 bases each). The CDR3, as DNA: TGTGCCAGCAGCGTCGCTTTCCGGGACGGACAAGAGACCCAGTACTTC. Translation gives CASSVAFRDGQETQYF.